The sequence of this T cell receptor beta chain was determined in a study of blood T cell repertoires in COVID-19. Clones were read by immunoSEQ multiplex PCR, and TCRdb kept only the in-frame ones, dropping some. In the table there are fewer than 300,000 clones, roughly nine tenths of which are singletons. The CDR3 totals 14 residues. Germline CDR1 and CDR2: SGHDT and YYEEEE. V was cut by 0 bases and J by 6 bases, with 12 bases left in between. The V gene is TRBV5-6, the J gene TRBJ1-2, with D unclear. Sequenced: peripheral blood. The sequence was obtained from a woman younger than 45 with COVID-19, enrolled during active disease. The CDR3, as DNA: TGTGCCAGCAGCTTGGGGGCAGCATATCATGGCTACACCTTC. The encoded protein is CASSLGAAYHGYTF.